The rows below give T cell receptor beta chains drawn from one sample of a study of beta chain features in type 1 diabetes. Libraries were prepared by immunoSEQ multiplex PCR; TCRdb keeps only in-frame clonotypes and omits some of them. Among 200,000 to 300,000 clones listed, 20% were seen once. Specimen: naive CD4+ T cells from blood. These receptors all come from a woman in her thirties or forties with type 1 diabetes. The conserved cysteine and the conserved F or W are not part of the CDR3 here. The order of the fields is V gene, J gene, CDR3 length, CDR3 protein.

V gene: TRBV30
J gene: TRBJ2-1
CDR3 length: 13
CDR3 protein: AWNLAGAPYNEQF

V gene: TRBV29-1
J gene: TRBJ1-2
CDR3 length: 12
CDR3 protein: SVEGASIKHGYT

V gene: TRBV28
J gene: TRBJ2-1
CDR3 length: 13
CDR3 protein: ASSLPGGPYDEQF

V gene: TRBV7-2
J gene: TRBJ2-1
CDR3 length: 13
CDR3 protein: ASSLGTSGYNEQF

V gene: TRBV28
J gene: TRBJ2-1
CDR3 length: 10
CDR3 protein: ASSLQGSEQF

V gene: TRBV4-2
J gene: TRBJ1-1
CDR3 length: 14
CDR3 protein: ASSQDLATAGTEAF

V gene: TRBV6-5
J gene: TRBJ1-1
CDR3 length: 12
CDR3 protein: ASSRGLTNTEAF

V gene: TRBV7-2
J gene: TRBJ2-5
CDR3 length: 12
CDR3 protein: ASSSTGLQETQY

V gene: TRBV30
J gene: TRBJ2-7
CDR3 length: 11
CDR3 protein: AWSVATGNEQY

V gene: TRBV14
J gene: TRBJ2-1
CDR3 length: 15
CDR3 protein: ASSQGLRGALYNEQF

V gene: TRBV28
J gene: TRBJ2-6
CDR3 length: 13
CDR3 protein: ASSPVISGANVLT

V gene: TRBV30
J gene: TRBJ1-1
CDR3 length: 11
CDR3 protein: AWSVRGNTEAF

V gene: TRBV9
J gene: TRBJ2-5
CDR3 length: 13
CDR3 protein: ASGLGGGADETQY

V gene: TRBV27
J gene: TRBJ1-6
CDR3 length: 9
CDR3 protein: ASGANSPLH

V gene: TRBV5-6
J gene: TRBJ1-5
CDR3 length: 12
CDR3 protein: ASSTRGYGQPQH

V gene: TRBV30
J gene: TRBJ2-2
CDR3 length: 13
CDR3 protein: AWSVGAPGDGELF

V gene: TRBV9
J gene: TRBJ1-3
CDR3 length: 14
CDR3 protein: ASSVQRAYSGNTIY

V gene: TRBV7-2
J gene: TRBJ2-5
CDR3 length: 11
CDR3 protein: ASSPSHEETQY

V gene: TRBV18
J gene: TRBJ2-5
CDR3 length: 14
CDR3 protein: ASSPRQELFQETQY

V gene: TRBV6-5
J gene: TRBJ2-4
CDR3 length: 13
CDR3 protein: ASRLLGTGENIQY

V gene: TRBV29-1
J gene: TRBJ1-1
CDR3 length: 11
CDR3 protein: SVEPTGEAEAF

V gene: TRBV29-1
J gene: TRBJ2-1
CDR3 length: 13
CDR3 protein: SVDPPSGGYNEQF

V gene: TRBV21-1
J gene: TRBJ2-6
CDR3 length: 17
CDR3 protein: ASSPPPGQGAPGANVLT

V gene: TRBV7-2
J gene: TRBJ2-4
CDR3 length: 12
CDR3 protein: ASSLTGPGGEQY

V gene: TRBV18
J gene: TRBJ1-1
CDR3 length: 13
CDR3 protein: ASSPEGRKDTEAF

V gene: TRBV28
J gene: TRBJ1-1
CDR3 length: 12
CDR3 protein: ASSLGTGGSEAF

V gene: TRBV9
J gene: TRBJ1-6
CDR3 length: 13
CDR3 protein: ASSVPGTENSPLH

V gene: TRBV5-1
J gene: TRBJ1-4
CDR3 length: 13
CDR3 protein: ASSHASGDNEKLF

V gene: TRBV6-5
J gene: TRBJ2-7
CDR3 length: 13
CDR3 protein: ASSPPDSFTYEQY

V gene: TRBV27
J gene: TRBJ2-4
CDR3 length: 14
CDR3 protein: ATRPAGVYPQNIQY

V gene: TRBV18
J gene: TRBJ1-1
CDR3 length: 11
CDR3 protein: ASSPSRDTEAF

V gene: TRBV28
J gene: TRBJ2-1
CDR3 length: 13
CDR3 protein: ASNTEWVLGNEQF

V gene: TRBV29-1
J gene: TRBJ1-1
CDR3 length: 11
CDR3 protein: SCRREMNTEAF

V gene: TRBV7-8
J gene: TRBJ2-6
CDR3 length: 15
CDR3 protein: ASSPPGQLPGANVLT

V gene: TRBV27
J gene: TRBJ2-3
CDR3 length: 15
CDR3 protein: ASSLFSGRGSTDTQY

V gene: TRBV4-1
J gene: TRBJ2-5
CDR3 length: 12
CDR3 protein: ASRPVGERETQY

V gene: TRBV13
J gene: TRBJ2-1
CDR3 length: 12
CDR3 protein: ASSPPTGYNEQF

V gene: TRBV7-9
J gene: TRBJ2-2
CDR3 length: 15
CDR3 protein: ASSLDGSGHKTGELF

V gene: TRBV12-5
J gene: TRBJ2-2
CDR3 length: 10
CDR3 protein: ASGGDAGELF

V gene: TRBV5-4
J gene: TRBJ2-5
CDR3 length: 16
CDR3 protein: ASSVGLAGGLDGGTQY

V gene: TRBV7-9
J gene: TRBJ2-1
CDR3 length: 16
CDR3 protein: ASSYPTGTSESYNEQF

V gene: TRBV7-9
J gene: TRBJ1-1
CDR3 length: 10
CDR3 protein: ASSLGRTEAF

V gene: TRBV30
J gene: TRBJ2-3
CDR3 length: 12
CDR3 protein: AWKIAGGRDTQY

V gene: TRBV2
J gene: TRBJ2-2
CDR3 length: 13
CDR3 protein: ASSGLAGRAGELF

V gene: TRBV6-1
J gene: TRBJ2-1
CDR3 length: 12
CDR3 protein: ASIMTSGRNEQF

V gene: TRBV12-5
J gene: TRBJ1-2
CDR3 length: 10
CDR3 protein: ASGLQGYGYT

V gene: TRBV5-1
J gene: TRBJ2-1
CDR3 length: 13
CDR3 protein: ASSYLAGAYNEQF

V gene: TRBV18
J gene: TRBJ1-1
CDR3 length: 11
CDR3 protein: ASLGQGVTEAF

V gene: TRBV7-2
J gene: TRBJ2-7
CDR3 length: 13
CDR3 protein: ASSLTPGGGYEQY

V gene: TRBV6-1
J gene: TRBJ2-7
CDR3 length: 12
CDR3 protein: ASSEGAASYEQY

V gene: TRBV7-9
J gene: TRBJ1-5
CDR3 length: 10
CDR3 protein: ASSTGQGDQH